The entry below describes one TCR beta chain. This clone was recorded only once. Which antigen it targets is not known. No much larger clone is present one base from it, and per-base qualities are unavailable. This sample was included in a study of T cell changes during pregnancy in multiple sclerosis (dated by TCRdb to between 2017 and 2020). Looking at the study overall: In women with multiple sclerosis, the researchers looked at how the T cell repertoire shifted as pregnancy progressed.

From the cysteine through the phenylalanine, the CDR3 covers 16 amino acids. This entry keeps only the CDR3 DNA: 48 bases, framed from base 1. The germline V gene provides CDR1 MNHNS and CDR2 SASEGT. Trimming accounts for 2 bases at V and 1 base at J, while the number of junction bases matched to no gene is 3. Libraries were built with the immunoSEQ multiplex PCR assay. TCRdb took over this immuneACCESS table, retaining in-frame rearrangements with V and J assigned. Such tables are incomplete; in checked studies, under half of the missing clones stem from an unresolved V gene, and the remainder is unexplained. The sample table lists fewer than 90,000 clones, around 94% of them with a count of one. The ten largest clones take up 0.7% to 0.95% of the sample.

The receptor comes from a female donor with multiple sclerosis, enrolled in a pregnancy study. The chain links TRBV6-1 with TRBJ2-5; 11 bases in between match TRBD2. Sequenced material: peripheral blood, taken in the third trimester of pregnancy. The CDR3 sequence is CASSERGLAVQETQYF. The DNA sequence follows: TGTGCCAGCAGTGAAAGGGGACTAGCGGTCCAAGAGACCCAGTACTTC.